This entry lists 27 T cell receptor beta chains sequenced from one sample in a study of blood T cell repertoires in COVID-19. Repertoires were generated with immunoSEQ multiplex PCR, while TCRdb's copy carries only in-frame clones and drops some. Of about 170,000 clones detected, 70% to 90% appear once; the ten largest clones hold around 4.8%. Sequencing was performed on PBMCs or T cells enriched from blood (not recorded which). The receptors were sampled from a woman aged 45-65 years who had recovered from COVID-19.

This chain connects TRBV28 to TRBJ1-6, with TRBD1 matching 7 bases. J gave up 10 bases and V 6 bases, and 9 bases lay outside the gene matches. This CDR3 is 14 amino acids long. Germline assignment: CDR1 MDHEN and CDR2 SYDVKM. This CDR3 is CASRTGFHESPLHF. CDR3 DNA sequence: TGTGCCAGCAGGACAGGGTTTCATGAATCACCCCTCCACTTT.

V usage is TRBV7-9 and J usage is TRBJ2-1, with 9 bases lining up with TRBD1. The germline CDR1 and CDR2 sequences are SEHNR and FQNEAQ (reference sequence). V gave up 3 bases and J gave up 4 bases; unmatched junction bases: 4. The CDR3 consists of 15 residues. CDR3 bases: TGTGCCAGCAGCTTTGGACAGGGGAGGTACAATGAGCAGTTCTTC. It codes for CASSFGQGRYNEQFF.

The gene calls are TRBV7-3 and TRBJ1-1; TRBD1 matches at 7 bases. The CDR3 runs 14 residues. The junction had 9 bases not matched to a gene; V was cut back by 5 bases and J by 6 bases. The germline V gene encodes CDR1 SGHTA and CDR2 FQGTGA. The CDR3 loop is CASSLNPGQAEAFF. CDR3 coding DNA: TGTGCCAGCAGCCTTAACCCCGGACAGGCTGAAGCTTTCTTT.

The J gene is TRBJ2-7, the V gene TRBV6-5; 8 bases fit TRBD1. Germline lookup yields CDR1 MNHEY and CDR2 SVGAGI. V shed 3 bases, J shed 6 bases, and the junction held 4 bases outside the gene matches. The CDR3 is 13 amino acids. The chain's CDR3 is CASSYTGGSEQYV. CDR3 sequence (DNA): TGTGCCAGCAGTTATACAGGGGGGAGCGAGCAGTACGTC.

The rearrangement uses TRBV28 and TRBJ1-2; weak D call: TRBD1 (6 bases). CDR1 and CDR2 (germline): MDHEN, SYDVKM. V was pared by 7 bases and J by 6 bases, with 18 bases between. This CDR3 region has 14 residues. The CDR3 DNA follows: TGTGCCAGCACCACAGGTGGGGGCACGGATGGCTACACCTTC. Its translation is CASTTGGGTDGYTF.

The chain combines TRBV6-6 with TRBJ1-4, with 11 positions matching TRBD1. The V gene end was trimmed by 0 bases and the J gene end by 7 bases; junction bases not matched to a gene: 1. From germline, CDR1 is MNHNY and CDR2 SVGAGI (reference sequence). CDR3 length: 15 residues. The CDR3 DNA is TGTGCCAGCAGTTACTCGGACAGGGGGCCTGAAAAACTGTTTTTT. As protein: CASSYSDRGPEKLFF.

The chain is built from TRBV5-4 and TRBJ1-2; no reliable D call. Germline loops: CDR1 SGHNT, CDR2 YYREEE (reference sequence). The CDR3 runs to 12 residues. Deletions cut 0 bases from V and 7 bases from J, with 7 bases between. The CDR3 DNA follows: TGTGCCAGCAGCTTGGCGGGGTTTGGCTACACCTTC. Translated: CASSLAGFGYTF.

This chain links TRBV20-1 with TRBJ1-2; D is ambiguous. The V gene lost 3 bases and the J gene lost 6 bases, with 8 bases spanning the gap. Germline V gene data show CDR1 as DFQATT and CDR2 as SNEGSKA (reference sequence). The CDR3 runs to 11 residues. The CDR3 bases are TGCAGTGCTAGCTTGGGAGATGGCTACACCTTC. It translates to CSASLGDGYTF.

This clone was seen only once. V gene TRBV7-2 combines with J gene TRBJ2-1, with 9 bases lining up with TRBD2. Germline trimming cut 3 bases from V and 8 bases from J; bases unmatched to any gene: 5. The CDR3 runs to 14 residues. The germline CDR1 and CDR2 sequences are SGHTA and FQGNSA. CDR3 in DNA: TGTGCCAGCAGCTTGCTAGCGGGGATCGATGAGCAGTTCTTC. Its protein is CASSLLAGIDEQFF.

The sample holds one count of this clone. The chain carries TRBV4-1 and TRBJ1-1; the D gene is possibly TRBD1 (6 bases). The length of the CDR3 is 13 residues. The V end lost 1 base, the J end lost 9 bases, and 12 bases lay between the germline ends. CDR1 is MGHRA, CDR2 YSYEKL, per germline. For the CDR3, the DNA is TGCGCCAGCAGCCAAGTCACAGGGTGGAAAGCTTTCTTT. This sequence encodes CASSQVTGWKAFF.

J is TRBJ1-3 and V is TRBV28, with 8 bases aligning to TRBD1. Germline V gene lookup returns CDR1 MDHEN and CDR2 SYDVKM. V shed 3 bases and J 2 bases; nucleotides not matched to a gene: 9. The length of the CDR3 is 17 residues. The chain's CDR3 is CASSFGQGGRAGNTIYF. In nucleotides, the CDR3 is TGTGCCAGCAGTTTCGGACAGGGCGGGAGGGCTGGAAACACCATATATTTT.

The chain couples TRBV12-3 or TRBV12-4 to TRBJ1-6; 7 nucleotides align to TRBD1. The CDR3 runs to 13 residues. The junction had 5 bases not matched to a gene; V was cut back by 1 base and J by 14 bases. Written as DNA, the CDR3 is TGTGCCAGCAGTTTAGGACAGGGTCGAACCCTCCACTTT. Translated: CASSLGQGRTLHF.

This clone came up once. V is TRBV5-1 and J is TRBJ2-1; possibly TRBD1 for D (5 bases). Trimming stripped 5 bases from V and 8 bases from J, with 14 bases between. There are 13 residues in the CDR3. In germline, CDR1 is SGHRS, CDR2 YFSETQ. The CDR3 DNA sequence: TGCGCCAGCAGTTACCGACAAGGGGATGAGCAGTTCTTC. Protein product: CASSYRQGDEQFF.

The chain recombines TRBV28 with TRBJ2-3; D might be TRBD1 (5 bases). The germline V and J ends were trimmed by 2 bases and 0 bases, with 24 bases remaining between them. The CDR3 consists of 20 residues. Germline V gene data show CDR1 as MDHEN and CDR2 as SYDVKM. The CDR3 DNA follows: TGTGCCAGCAGTTTACCCCCCCATTTAGGGGCGGCGTCTAGCACAGATACGCAGTATTTT. It is translated as CASSLPPHLGAASSTDTQYF.

CDR3 sequence reads: CASSPGANNAYGYTF. CDR3 nucleotide sequence: TGTGCCAGCAGTCCAGGGGCCAATAACGCCTATGGCTACACCTTC. The J gene is TRBJ1-2, the V gene TRBV6-5; a possible D gene is TRBD1 (6 bases). Germline lookup yields CDR1 MNHEY and CDR2 SVGAGI. The V gene lost 5 bases and the J gene lost 4 bases, with 17 bases spanning the gap. The CDR3 has 15 residues.

This chain uses TRBV27 with TRBJ1-1; 9 positions match TRBD1. Germline V lookup: CDR1 MNHEY, CDR2 SMNVEV (reference sequence). The trim removed 5 bases at V and 5 bases at J, leaving 6 bases unmatched. This CDR3 contains 14 residues. The CDR3 sequence is CASSAGQGWTEAFF. For the CDR3, the DNA is TGTGCCAGCAGTGCGGGACAGGGATGGACTGAAGCTTTCTTT.

J is TRBJ1-2 and V is TRBV5-4; no clear D gene. The CDR3 runs to 13 residues. V was pared by 0 bases and J by 8 bases, with 11 bases between. Germline V gives CDR1 SGHNT, CDR2 YYREEE (reference sequence). DNA of the CDR3: TGTGCCAGCAGCTTGGGAGGGCCTTGGGGCTACACCTTC. Translated: CASSLGGPWGYTF.

V gene TRBV2 combines with J gene TRBJ1-5; TRBD1 matches at 11 bases. Trimming took 5 bases from V and 6 from J; bases not matched to a gene: 3. The CDR3 contains 14 residues. Germline CDR1 and CDR2: SNHLY and FYNNEI. The CDR3 DNA follows: TGTGCCAGCAGTACCGGGACAGGGGGTCAGCCCCAGCATTTT. This gives the protein CASSTGTGGQPQHF.

The chain is built from TRBV7-2 and TRBJ1-1; 10 bases fit TRBD1. There are 14 residues in the CDR3. From germline, CDR1 is SGHTA and CDR2 FQGNSA. J gave up 3 bases and V 6 bases, and 4 bases lay outside the gene matches. The CDR3 nucleotides read TGTGCCAGCAGGGTGACAGGGGGCGACACTGAAGCTTTCTTT. Translation gives CASRVTGGDTEAFF.

The CDR3: CASSRGDRSTDTQYF. Written as DNA, the CDR3 is TGTGCCAGCAGCCGCGGGGACAGGAGCACAGATACGCAGTATTTT. V and J are TRBV5-6 and TRBJ2-3, with 8 bases aligning to TRBD1. The junction had 4 bases not matched to a gene; V was cut back by 4 bases and J by 0 bases. From germline, CDR1 is SGHDT and CDR2 YYEEEE. This CDR3 comprises 15 residues. Complete variable domain (other parts from reference TRBV5-6 and TRBJ2-3): DAGVTQSPTHLIKTRGQQVTLRCSPKSGHDTVSWYQQALGQGPQFIFQYYEEEERQRGNFPDRFSGHQFPNYSSELNVNALLLGDSALYLCASSRGDRSTDTQYFGPGTRLTVL.

The J gene is TRBJ1-2, the V gene TRBV28, with unresolved D. The length of the CDR3 is 12 residues. The germline V and J ends were trimmed by 10 bases and 3 bases, with 12 bases remaining between them. From germline, CDR1 is MDHEN and CDR2 SYDVKM. The CDR3 bases are TGTGCCACACGCGGGGTAGACTATGGCTACACCTTC. Protein sequence: CATRGVDYGYTF.

The rearrangement links TRBV7-9 to TRBJ1-2; 7 positions agree with TRBD1. The CDR3 runs to 15 residues. V lost 2 bases and J lost 3; bases outside the gene matches: 6. Germline CDR1 is SEHNR and CDR2 is FQNEAQ (reference sequence). The CDR3 DNA follows: TGTGCCAGCAGCTTACCCTCAGGGGGTGACTATGGCTACACCTTC. Translation: CASSLPSGGDYGYTF.

In the case of this clone: One junction end disagrees with the germline gene, perhaps due to a read error. The V and J genes are TRBV18 and TRBJ1-1; the D gene is possibly TRBD1 (5 bases). CDR3 length: 11 amino acids. Germline CDR1 is KGHSH and CDR2 is LQKENI. The chain's CDR3 is CASSPTGGAFF. CDR3 coding DNA: TGTGCCAGTTCACCAACGGGGGGAGCTTTCTTT.

The chain employs TRBV6-1 and TRBJ2-6, with D possibly matching TRBD2 (5 bases). Germline V lookup: CDR1 MNHNS, CDR2 SASEGT. CDR3 length: 15 amino acids. V dropped 2 bases and J dropped 4 bases, with 9 bases sitting between them. CDR3 DNA: TGTGCCAGCAGTGAACAGGAGGCGGGGGCCAACGTCCTGACTTTC. Protein: CASSEQEAGANVLTF.

As regards this clone: The sample holds other DNA sequences that translate to the same CDR3. The V call is TRBV7-9, the J call TRBJ2-5; 7 bases agree with TRBD2. V gave up 3 bases and J gave up 0 bases; unmatched junction bases: 1. CDR1 and CDR2 from the germline V gene are SEHNR and FQNEAQ (reference sequence). The CDR3 is 14 residues long. The CDR3 nucleotides read TGTGCCAGCAGCTTTCTAGCGGACCAAGAGACCCAGTACTTC. Protein sequence: CASSFLADQETQYF.

The gene calls are TRBV5-1 and TRBJ2-5; TRBD1 agrees at 7 bases. Germline loops: CDR1 SGHRS, CDR2 YFSETQ. V lost 1 base to trimming and J lost 2 bases; unmatched junction nucleotides: 5. There are 15 residues in the CDR3. CDR3: CASSLLGRGQETQYF. The CDR3 bases are TGCGCCAGCAGCTTGTTGGGCAGGGGGCAAGAGACCCAGTACTTC.

This clone came up a few times. Other DNA sequences in this specimen translate into the identical CDR3. This rearrangement joins TRBV5-1 to TRBJ1-2; no clear D gene. There are 11 residues in the CDR3. The V and J ends lost 0 bases and 7 bases respectively, with 4 bases between them. Germline assignment: CDR1 SGHRS and CDR2 YFSETQ. The CDR3, as DNA: TGCGCCAGCAGCTTGGACGGTGGCTACACCTTC. Amino acids: CASSLDGGYTF. Full variable domain (missing parts from reference TRBV5-1 and TRBJ1-2): KAGVTQTPRYLIKTRGQQVTLSCSPISGHRSVSWYQQTPGQGLQFLFEYFSETQRNKGNFPGRFSGRQFSNSRSEMNVSTLELGDSALYLCASSLDGGYTFGSGTRLTVV.